This T cell receptor beta chain is drawn from a study of OX40 agonist ivuxolimab in advanced cancers. At the level of the study: With ivuxolimab, an agonistic anti-OX40 (CD134) antibody, patients were treated.

Germline V gives CDR1 SQVTM, CDR2 ANQGSEA. The J segment lost 8 bases and the V segment lost 3 bases, leaving 3 bases of the junction unmatched. The CDR3 consists of 12 residues. General study results and limits: People who partly responded at 0.1-3.0 mg/kg had some of the least clonal expansion seen.

Notes on this clone: Its antigen is not known.

Sequencing was performed with immunoSEQ multiplex PCR; in TCRdb, only in-frame clones are kept and a portion is missing. The table shows around 120,000 clones, with 80% to 90% occurring only once. The material was CD4+ or CD8+ T cells sorted from blood, obtained in a trial of the OX40 agonist ivuxolimab. The rearrangement uses TRBV29-1 and TRBJ1-2, with TRBD1 matching over 10 bases. The TCR originated in an adult with an advanced solid tumor such as melanoma, head and neck, liver or kidney cancer. CDR3: CSVETGGGGYTF. The CDR3 DNA is TGCAGCGTTGAGACAGGGGGCGGAGGCTACACCTTC.